This T cell receptor beta chain was observed in a study of cytomegalovirus exposure and HLA in healthy donors. The V gene lost 4 bases and the J gene lost 2 bases, with 5 bases spanning the gap. This CDR3 region has 13 residues. Looked up from germline, CDR1 is MGHDK and CDR2 is SYGVNS. This clone was detected only a few times. The antigen is undetermined. Points from the study as a whole: Subsequent analysis found a tendency for first-cohort TCR clusters to co-occur within the 120 or so validation repertoires. In vitro experiments confirmed that three CMV-associated chains were specific for CMV antigens. Cytomegalovirus status was reportedly diagnosed by the classifier with high specificity and sensitivity. The study recorded over 150 TCR beta chains that were cytomegalovirus-associated.

TCRdb's copy holds only in-frame clones and misses some; the assay was immunoSEQ multiplex PCR. The sample lists about 110,000 clones; 70% to 85% were seen once. This receptor was taken from a young woman in good health and CMV-seronegative. Material for sequencing was PBMCs. V is TRBV25-1 and J is TRBJ2-2; D unclear. The CDR3 DNA sequence: TGTGCCAGCAGTGTCCTCAACACCGGGGAGCTGTTTTTT. It encodes CASSVLNTGELFF.